The rows below give T cell receptor beta chains drawn from one sample of a study of blood T cell repertoires in COVID-19. Profiled with immunoSEQ multiplex PCR; TCRdb holds only in-frame clones, not every one. The data hold roughly 250,000 clones, with approximately 86% observed a single time. The sample consisted of peripheral blood. The origin of the receptors is a man in his forties who had recovered from COVID-19. Each CDR3 is given with its conserved first and last residue. The order of the fields is clone size, V gene, D gene, J gene, CDR3 DNA, CDR3 protein. A D gene is named only where the DNA matches it firmly. The listing skips clone size in some rows; elsewhere it reads once, few, many or a size class.

clone size: NA
V gene: TRBV5-4
D gene: NA
J gene: TRBJ2-7
CDR3 DNA: TGTGCCAGCAGCTCCAGGGATCTAGACTACGAGCAGTACTTC
CDR3 protein: CASSSRDLDYEQYF

clone size: NA
V gene: TRBV5-5
D gene: TRBD1
J gene: TRBJ1-2
CDR3 DNA: TGTGCCAGCAGCTTGAGAGACAGGGGTACAGTTTATGGCTACACCTTC
CDR3 protein: CASSLRDRGTVYGYTF

clone size: few
V gene: TRBV3-1/TRBV3-2
D gene: NA
J gene: TRBJ1-5
CDR3 DNA: TGTGCCAGCAGCCAGGGCTCTCTCAATCAGCCCCAGCATTTT
CDR3 protein: CASSQGSLNQPQHF

clone size: NA
V gene: TRBV10-3
D gene: NA
J gene: TRBJ1-2
CDR3 DNA: TGTGCCATGAACGCGGGGGATAACTATGGCTACACCTTC
CDR3 protein: CAMNAGDNYGYTF

clone size: NA
V gene: TRBV25-1
D gene: NA
J gene: TRBJ1-1
CDR3 DNA: TGTGCCAGCAGTGATTCCCCTGTCGGGACTGAAGCTTTCTTT
CDR3 protein: CASSDSPVGTEAFF

clone size: few
V gene: TRBV9
D gene: TRBD1
J gene: TRBJ1-1
CDR3 DNA: TGTGCCAGCAGCGCAGAACAGGGGACGGGAACTGAAGCTTTCTTT
CDR3 protein: CASSAEQGTGTEAFF

clone size: NA
V gene: TRBV4-1
D gene: NA
J gene: TRBJ2-3
CDR3 DNA: TGCGCCAGCAGCCCCCGTGAGATAGCCCGAGCAGATACGCAGTATTTT
CDR3 protein: CASSPREIARADTQYF

clone size: once
V gene: TRBV9
D gene: NA
J gene: TRBJ2-1
CDR3 DNA: TGTGCCAGCAGCGTAGGTATTAGTTACAATGAGCAGTTCTTC
CDR3 protein: CASSVGISYNEQFF

clone size: NA
V gene: TRBV6-5
D gene: TRBD2
J gene: TRBJ2-5
CDR3 DNA: TGTGCCAGCTCCCCAGGACTAGCGAGGGAGACCCAGTACTTC
CDR3 protein: CASSPGLARETQYF

clone size: NA
V gene: TRBV19
D gene: TRBD2
J gene: TRBJ2-2
CDR3 DNA: TGTGCCAGCTCCTCGGGACTAGCGGGCACCGGGGAGCTGTTTTTT
CDR3 protein: CASSSGLAGTGELFF

clone size: once
V gene: TRBV5-1
D gene: NA
J gene: TRBJ2-1
CDR3 DNA: TGCGCCAGCAGCTGGTCGGGACTGAGTGAGCAGTTCTTC
CDR3 protein: CASSWSGLSEQFF

clone size: once
V gene: TRBV5-1
D gene: NA
J gene: TRBJ2-1
CDR3 DNA: TGCGCCAGCAGCTTGGCCGACACAGGATACAATGAGCAGTTCTTC
CDR3 protein: CASSLADTGYNEQFF

clone size: NA
V gene: TRBV1
D gene: NA
J gene: TRBJ2-4
CDR3 DNA: TGCACCAGCAGCCAATCGAGGGGAACAGGGCTAGCCAAAAACATTCAGTACTTC
CDR3 protein: CTSSQSRGTGLAKNIQYF

clone size: NA
V gene: TRBV5-4
D gene: TRBD1
J gene: TRBJ2-4
CDR3 DNA: TGTGCCAGCAGCACATACCGGACAGGGCCGGACCTAGCCAAAAACATTCAGTACTTC
CDR3 protein: CASSTYRTGPDLAKNIQYF

clone size: NA
V gene: TRBV27
D gene: NA
J gene: TRBJ2-7
CDR3 DNA: TGTGCCAGCAGTTTAGGTCTTCGTGGGCAACGGTACGAGCAGTACTTC
CDR3 protein: CASSLGLRGQRYEQYF

clone size: NA
V gene: TRBV2
D gene: TRBD2
J gene: TRBJ2-2
CDR3 DNA: TGTGCCAGCAGCGACCCGGGAGGCCCATCTACCGGGGAGCTGTTTTTT
CDR3 protein: CASSDPGGPSTGELFF

clone size: few
V gene: TRBV19
D gene: TRBD1
J gene: TRBJ1-4
CDR3 DNA: TGTGCCAGTAGTGACCGGACAGGTGGTGAAAAACTGTTTTTT
CDR3 protein: CASSDRTGGEKLFF

clone size: NA
V gene: TRBV14
D gene: NA
J gene: TRBJ2-5
CDR3 DNA: TGTGCCAGCAGCCAAGAGAACTGGGAGACCCAGTACTTC
CDR3 protein: CASSQENWETQYF

clone size: once
V gene: TRBV27
D gene: NA
J gene: TRBJ2-2
CDR3 DNA: TGTGCCAGCAGTTGGGCTAGGGGGAACACCGGGGAGCTGTTTTTT
CDR3 protein: CASSWARGNTGELFF

clone size: NA
V gene: TRBV4-3
D gene: TRBD2
J gene: TRBJ2-1
CDR3 DNA: TGCGCCAGCAGCCAAAATTGGGCTAGCGGGGGGGGCAATGAGCAGTTCTTC
CDR3 protein: CASSQNWASGGGNEQFF

clone size: NA
V gene: TRBV7-2
D gene: NA
J gene: TRBJ1-2
CDR3 DNA: TGTGCCAGCAGCCCACATATAGCAACCCGCCCGGGGACAAACTATGGCTACACCTTC
CDR3 protein: CASSPHIATRPGTNYGYTF

clone size: NA
V gene: TRBV7-2
D gene: NA
J gene: TRBJ2-1
CDR3 DNA: TGTGCCAGCAGCGAGAGGGCCCGGAGCTCCTACAATGAGCAGTTCTTC
CDR3 protein: CASSERARSSYNEQFF

clone size: NA
V gene: TRBV19
D gene: NA
J gene: TRBJ2-3
CDR3 DNA: TGTGCCAGTGGGGACACCAGAAGCACAGATACGCAGTATTTT
CDR3 protein: CASGDTRSTDTQYF

clone size: NA
V gene: TRBV9
D gene: TRBD1
J gene: TRBJ1-2
CDR3 DNA: TGTGCCAGCAGCCCGCGGGGACAGGGATATAGTGGCTACACCTTC
CDR3 protein: CASSPRGQGYSGYTF

clone size: NA
V gene: TRBV11-2
D gene: TRBD1
J gene: TRBJ1-1
CDR3 DNA: TGTGCCAGCAGCGATGGACAGGGTGGAACTGAAGCTTTCTTT
CDR3 protein: CASSDGQGGTEAFF